These 17 T cell receptor beta chains were all obtained from the same sample, sequenced in a study of T cell responses to AZD1222 COVID-19 vaccine. This table comes from immunoSEQ multiplex PCR, and its TCRdb copy is limited to in-frame clones, with some not included. Seen here are roughly 85,000 clones, about nine tenths observed once, and the top ten hold around 3.2%. This material consisted of peripheral blood, taken 28 days after the second AZD1222 dose. The receptors originated from an adult who received the AZD1222 COVID-19 vaccine.

The rearrangement uses TRBV30 and TRBJ1-2; D not resolved. Germline V gene sequence: CDR1 GTSNPN, CDR2 SVGIG (reference sequence). The CDR3 loop spans 15 amino acids. V lost 4 bases, J lost 3 bases, and 18 bases lay in between. The CDR3 nucleotides are TGTGCCTGGACGGTAGAAGGGATAATACACTATGGCTACACCTTC. As protein: CAWTVEGIIHYGYTF. The complete variable domain, with remaining parts taken from reference TRBV30 and TRBJ1-2, reads SQTIHQWPATLVQPVGSPLSLECTVEGTSNPNLYWYRQAAGRGLQLLFYSVGIGQISSEVPQNLSASRPQDRQFILSSKKLLLSDSGFYLCAWTVEGIIHYGYTFGSGTRLTVV.

The chain has TRBV29-1 and TRBJ2-5; perhaps TRBD2 as D (5 bases). Germline V gives CDR1 SQVTM, CDR2 ANQGSEA. V gave up 6 bases and J gave up 5 bases, with 16 bases separating them. The CDR3 totals 13 residues. The CDR3 sequence is CSVESRTGETQYF. The CDR3 DNA reads TGCAGCGTGGAGTCCAGGACGGGGGAGACCCAGTACTTC.

This chain connects TRBV19 to TRBJ1-5; possible D gene TRBD1, 5 bases. The germline V and J ends were trimmed by 3 bases and 1 base, with 10 bases remaining between them. Germline CDR1 LNHDA, CDR2 SQIVND (reference sequence). CDR3 length: 15 amino acids. The CDR3 sequence: CASSMKGISNQPQHF. CDR3 nucleotide sequence: TGTGCCAGTAGTATGAAGGGGATCAGCAATCAGCCCCAGCATTTT.

The rearrangement links TRBV6-5 to TRBJ2-7, with a tentative D call TRBD2 (6 bases). Between the trimmed V and J ends, which lost 5 bases and 1 base, there was a span of 12 bases. CDR3 length equals 14 residues. The germline gives CDR1 MNHEY, CDR2 SVGAGI. The CDR3: CASSKTGVSYEQYF. The CDR3 DNA is TGTGCCAGCAGTAAGACGGGGGTTTCCTACGAGCAGTACTTC.

This clone showed up just once. This rearrangement joins TRBV10-3 to TRBJ2-7, with 7 bases identical to TRBD2. Looked up from germline, CDR1 is ENHRY and CDR2 is SYGVKD. The junction had 11 bases not matched to a gene; V was cut back by 4 bases and J by 5 bases. This CDR3 is built from 15 residues. The DNA for the CDR3 is TGTGCCATCAGTGCCCAACAGACTAGCAGGAACGAGCAGTACTTC. Translation gives CAISAQQTSRNEQYF.

A few counts support this clone. The J gene is TRBJ1-2, the V gene TRBV19; 10 bases line up with TRBD1. The CDR3 runs to 13 residues. V trimming: 5 bases; J trimming: 6 bases; junction bases outside the gene matches: 3. Germline CDR1 reads LNHDA; CDR2 reads SQIVND (reference sequence). The CDR3 sequence is CASSSGTGDGYTF. In DNA form, the CDR3 reads TGTGCCAGTAGTTCCGGGACAGGGGATGGCTACACCTTC.

This chain joins TRBV5-5 and TRBJ1-2; D may be TRBD1 (5 bases). Looked up from germline, CDR1 is SGHKS and CDR2 is YYEKEE (reference sequence). The V gene lost 5 bases and the J gene lost 7 bases, with 12 bases spanning the gap. This CDR3 spans 12 amino acids. CDR3 region: CASRAGVAGYTF. The CDR3 DNA reads TGTGCCAGCAGGGCGGGGGTGGCTGGCTACACCTTC. Complete variable domain (other parts from reference TRBV5-5 and TRBJ1-2): DAGVTQSPTHLIKTRGQQVTLRCSPISGHKSVSWYQQVLGQGPQFIFQYYEKEERGRGNFPDRFSARQFPNYSSELNVNALLLGDSALYLCASRAGVAGYTFGSGTRLTVV.

This chain links TRBV5-4 with TRBJ1-1, with no clear D. There are 13 residues in the CDR3. The germline gives CDR1 SGHNT, CDR2 YYREEE (reference sequence). V was clipped by 3 bases and J by 3 bases, with 9 bases between them. The CDR3 reads CASSSPGDTEAFF. Written as DNA, the CDR3 is TGTGCCAGCAGCTCCCCAGGTGACACTGAAGCTTTCTTT.

This clone was counted between two and nine times. The rearrangement joins TRBV6-5 to TRBJ1-2; D remains ambiguous. This CDR3 has 13 amino acids. The germline V gene encodes CDR1 MNHEY and CDR2 SVGAGI. V lost 8 bases and J 0 bases, leaving 10 bases between the germline ends. The CDR3 DNA sequence: TGTGCCAGCCAGGAAGATTCTAACTATGGCTACACCTTC. Translating it yields CASQEDSNYGYTF.

This rearrangement joins TRBV7-9 to TRBJ1-2, with 7 bases fitting TRBD1. This CDR3 contains 14 residues. V dropped 2 bases and J dropped 8; count of bases not matched to a gene: 8. CDR1 is SEHNR, CDR2 FQNEAQ, per germline (reference sequence). The CDR3 spells CASSLTGAAKGYTF. The CDR3 DNA reads TGTGCCAGCAGCTTAACAGGGGCCGCAAAGGGCTACACCTTC.

The V gene is TRBV13, the J gene TRBJ1-5, with 7 bases identical to TRBD1. Germline V CDR1 and CDR2: PRHDT, FYEKMQ (reference sequence). Germline trimming cut 5 bases from V and 4 bases from J; bases unmatched to any gene: 5. The CDR3 contains 14 residues. DNA of the CDR3: TGTGCCAGCAGCCGAGGGACAGCTAATCAGCCCCAGCATTTT. Its protein is CASSRGTANQPQHF.

This CDR3 reads CASSDTGATEAFF. The CDR3 nucleotides are TGTGCCAGCAGTGATACAGGGGCTACTGAAGCTTTCTTT. The chain recombines TRBV6-2 or TRBV6-3 with TRBJ1-1; 7 bases align to TRBD1. This CDR3 is built from 13 residues. From germline, CDR1 is MNHEY and CDR2 SVGEGT. The ends lost 5 bases at V and 5 bases at J; junction bases unmatched: 5.

The chain is built from TRBV6-5 and TRBJ1-2; 8 bases agree with TRBD1. Germline CDR1 reads MNHEY; CDR2 reads SVGAGI. V was clipped by 6 bases and J by 3 bases; unmatched bases: 9. This CDR3 has 15 residues. CDR3 sequence reads: CASRYPRGRHYGYTF. CDR3 nucleotide sequence: TGTGCCAGCAGGTATCCCAGGGGGCGTCACTATGGCTACACCTTC.

The chain employs TRBV5-1 and TRBJ2-5, with D perhaps being TRBD1 or TRBD2 (6 bases each). V lost 3 bases and J lost 5, with 17 bases in between. The CDR3 runs to 15 residues. Per the germline V gene, CDR1 is SGHRS and CDR2 is YFSETQ. In DNA, the CDR3 is TGCGCCAGCAGCTCCTCGGAGGGGGGCGGGGAGACCCAGTACTTC. It translates to CASSSSEGGGETQYF.

This clone has just one count. V gene TRBV12-3 or TRBV12-4 combines with J gene TRBJ2-1; no definite D call. V was clipped by 1 base and J by 5 bases, with 6 bases between them. The CDR3 is made up of 13 amino acids. The CDR3 here is CASSLGLDNEQFF. The CDR3 coding sequence is TGTGCCAGCAGTTTAGGTTTGGACAATGAGCAGTTCTTC.

This sequence joins TRBV15 and TRBJ2-1; 7 nucleotides agree with TRBD1. The ends lost 4 bases at V and 7 bases at J; junction bases unmatched: 1. Germline CDR1 is LNHNV and CDR2 is YYDKDF (reference sequence). The CDR3 sequence is 12 residues long. Here the CDR3 DNA reads TGTGCCACCAGCAAACAGGGGAATGAGCAGTTCTTC. Translating it yields CATSKQGNEQFF.

CDR3 loop: CASSLGLALPYEQYF. The DNA of the CDR3 is TGTGCCAGCAGTTTAGGGCTAGCGCTCCCCTACGAGCAGTACTTC. V usage is TRBV28 and J usage is TRBJ2-7; tentatively, D is TRBD2 (6 bases). The CDR3 covers 15 residues. With 2 bases removed from V and 2 bases from J, the gap between germline ends came to 13 bases. Germline V gene lookup returns CDR1 MDHEN and CDR2 SYDVKM.